This TCR beta chain is drawn from a study of shared clonotypes between healthy human individuals. Repertoires were generated with immunoSEQ multiplex PCR, while TCRdb's copy carries only in-frame clones and drops some. The sample has some 2 million clones; approximately 95% are singletons. This CDR3 comprises 17 residues. The germline V gene has CDR1 MDHEN and CDR2 SYDVKM. V was clipped by 1 base and J by 7 bases, with 17 bases between them. Overall study findings and caveats: The authors expected sequencing depth to affect clonotype sharing among donors. When naive CD4 clonotypes were compared across four donors, around 4.6% were shared.

Terminally differentiated effector memory CD45RA+ cells were left out of the naive CD8 fraction, which was CD45RO-negative and positively selected for CCR7. All donors were healthy HIV-negative adults lacking recent acute infections or vaccinations. Comment on this clone: As yet, its antigen is unknown.

This sequence was found in a man between 18 and 35 years old in good health. The rearrangement links TRBV28 to TRBJ1-6, with D maybe TRBD1 (6 bases). Sequencing was carried out using naive CD8+ T cells sorted from blood. Written as DNA, the CDR3 is TGTGCCAGCAGTTTATTCGGGACGGGGGCCAAAAATTCACCCCTCCACTTT. Encoded protein: CASSLFGTGAKNSPLHF. The full variable domain, in which reference TRBV28 and TRBJ1-6 provide the parts outside the CDR3, is DVKVTQSSRYLVKRTGEKVFLECVQDMDHENMFWYRQDPGLGLRLIYFSYDVKMKEKGDIPEGYSVSREKKERFSLILESASTNQTSMYLCASSLFGTGAKNSPLHFGNGTRLTVT.